Below, 10 T cell receptor beta chains from the same sample are listed, as sequenced in a study of CD8 T cells in ankylosing spondylitis. TCRdb re-called the 5' RACE reads through MiXCR, storing one row per CDR3 protein. In the table there are a few hundred thousand distinct CDR3 sequences, around a tenth of which are singletons. Material for sequencing was blood, either unsorted or a sorted T cell fraction (not recorded which). These receptors were collected from a male donor with ankylosing spondylitis or in good health (not recorded which).

The chain uses TRBV5-1 and TRBJ2-3; 7 positions agree with TRBD2. The germline gives CDR1 SGHRS, CDR2 YFSETQ. Losses at the gene ends were 3 bases for V and 1 base for J; bases not matched to a gene: 5. The CDR3 consists of 15 residues. Here the CDR3 DNA reads TGCGCCAGCAGCTCGGCCCTAGCGGGCACAGATACGCAGTATTTT. This codes for CASSSALAGTDTQYF. Full variable domain (rest looked up from reference TRBV5-1 and TRBJ2-3): KAGVTQTPRYLIKTRGQQVTLSCSPISGHRSVSWYQQTPGQGLQFLFEYFSETQRNKGNFPGRFSGRQFSNSRSEMNVSTLELGDSALYLCASSSALAGTDTQYFGPGTRLTVL.

On this clonotype itself: A much larger clone lies one base from this, so it may be a read error. CDR3 nucleotides: TGTGCCAGCAGTCCATCGACAGGCAAGGCCACTGCAGCTTTCTTT. As protein: CASSPSTGKATAAFF. The J gene is TRBJ1-1, the V gene TRBV27; possibly TRBD1 for D (6 bases). The CDR3 has 15 amino acids. Per the germline V gene, CDR1 is MNHEY and CDR2 is SMNVEV (reference sequence).

This clonotype occurred a few times. A much larger clone differs from this one at a single base, so this may be a read error. The chain links TRBV7-2 to TRBJ2-1; 10 bases align to TRBD1. V shed 4 bases and J 4 bases; nucleotides not matched to a gene: 4. Looked up from germline, CDR1 is SGHTA and CDR2 is FQGNSA. The CDR3 loop spans 15 amino acids. CDR3 sequence: CASSSGTGEYNEQFF. The CDR3 DNA reads as TGTGCCAGCAGCTCCGGGACAGGGGAATACAATGAGCAGTTCTTC.

For this clonotype: Germline is not matched at one junction end, which may reflect a read error. This chain uses TRBV5-1 with TRBJ2-7; unclear D gene. Germline CDR1 SGHRS, CDR2 YFSETQ. The CDR3 spans 14 residues. CDR3 protein: CASSLDINSYKQYF. CDR3 DNA: TGCGCCAGCAGCCTCGACATCAACTCCTACAAGCAGTACTTC.

The chain joins TRBV14 to TRBJ1-2; 7 bases match TRBD1. CDR3 length equals 14 residues. V lost 4 bases to trimming and J lost 6 bases; unmatched junction nucleotides: 8. Germline values: CDR1 SGHDN, CDR2 FVKESK. CDR3 loop: CASSPADRTNGYTF. CDR3 nucleotides: TGTGCCAGCAGCCCCGCGGACAGGACTAATGGCTACACCTTC.

This clonotype was counted between two and nine times. The rearrangement uses TRBV5-1 and TRBJ2-5; weak D call: TRBD1 (5 bases). The V end lost 0 bases, the J end lost 0 bases, and 9 bases lay between the germline ends. Germline V lookup: CDR1 SGHRS, CDR2 YFSETQ. The CDR3 is made up of 15 amino acids. CDR3 protein: CASSLEQGDQETQYF. The CDR3 nucleotides read TGCGCCAGCAGCTTGGAACAAGGGGACCAAGAGACCCAGTACTTC.

This chain uses TRBV6-2 or TRBV6-3 with TRBJ2-7; 8 nucleotides match TRBD1. The CDR3 runs to 13 residues. The germline V gene has CDR1 MNHEY and CDR2 SVGEGT. V lost 0 bases and J lost 6; bases outside the gene matches: 1. The CDR3 protein is CASSYSQGVEQYF. The CDR3 DNA sequence: TGTGCCAGCAGTTACTCACAGGGGGTCGAGCAGTACTTC.

This clonotype was counted many times. The chain carries TRBV7-6 and TRBJ1-1; D not certain. CDR1 SGHVS and CDR2 FNYEAQ come from the germline V gene. The CDR3 is 16 residues long. V dropped 3 bases and J dropped 2 bases, with 16 bases sitting between them. The chain's CDR3 is CASSFLFSGINTEAFF. CDR3 DNA sequence: TGTGCCAGCAGCTTTCTGTTTTCGGGCATAAACACTGAAGCTTTCTTT.

This clonotype has more than one count but fewer than ten. The chain carries TRBV12-3 or TRBV12-4 and TRBJ2-3, with D possibly TRBD1 on 6 matching bases. The germline V and J ends were trimmed by 5 bases and 2 bases, with 17 bases remaining between them. The CDR3 extends over 16 amino acids. The CDR3 DNA sequence: TGTGCCAGCAGTCCCACAGGGCAGGGGCCCACAGATACGCAGTATTTT. This codes for CASSPTGQGPTDTQYF.

The table lists this clonotype with a few counts. V is TRBV6-6 and J is TRBJ2-4, with D uncertain. The CDR3 runs to 14 residues. Germline assignment: CDR1 MNHNY and CDR2 SVGAGI (reference sequence). V was shortened by 0 bases and J by 0 bases, with 3 bases between the two germline ends. The CDR3 spells CASSYSLAKNIQYF. CDR3 nucleotide sequence: TGTGCCAGCAGTTACTCGCTAGCCAAAAACATTCAGTACTTC.